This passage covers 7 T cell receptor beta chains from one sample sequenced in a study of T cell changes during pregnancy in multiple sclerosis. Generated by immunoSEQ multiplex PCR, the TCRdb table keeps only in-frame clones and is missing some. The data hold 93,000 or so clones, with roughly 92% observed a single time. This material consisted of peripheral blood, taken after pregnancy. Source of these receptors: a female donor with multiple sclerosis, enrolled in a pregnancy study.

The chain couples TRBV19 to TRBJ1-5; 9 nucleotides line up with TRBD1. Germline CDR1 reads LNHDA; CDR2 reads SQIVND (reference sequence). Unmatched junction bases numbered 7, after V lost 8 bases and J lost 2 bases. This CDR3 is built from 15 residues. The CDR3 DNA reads TGTGCCAGTGTTGGGACAGGGATGGGCAATCAGCCCCAGCATTTT. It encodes CASVGTGMGNQPQHF.

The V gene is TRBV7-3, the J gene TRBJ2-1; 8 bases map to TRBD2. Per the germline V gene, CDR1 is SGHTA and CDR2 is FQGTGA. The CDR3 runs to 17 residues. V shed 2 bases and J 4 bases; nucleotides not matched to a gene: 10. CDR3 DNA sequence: TGTGCCAGCAGCTTAGGCCCCACTAGCGGAGCGTACAATGAGCAGTTCTTC. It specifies CASSLGPTSGAYNEQFF. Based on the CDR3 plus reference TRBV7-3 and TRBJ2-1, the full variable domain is GAGVSQTPSNKVTEKGKYVELRCDPISGHTALYWYRQSLGQGPEFLIYFQGTGAADDSGLPNDRFFAVRPEGSVSTLKIQRTERGDSAVYLCASSLGPTSGAYNEQFFGPGTRLTVL.

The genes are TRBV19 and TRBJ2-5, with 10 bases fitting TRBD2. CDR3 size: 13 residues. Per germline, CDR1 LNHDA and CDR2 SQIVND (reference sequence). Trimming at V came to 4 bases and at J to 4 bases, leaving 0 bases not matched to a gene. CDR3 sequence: CASSTSGRETQYF. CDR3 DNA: TGTGCCAGTAGTACTAGCGGGAGAGAGACCCAGTACTTC.

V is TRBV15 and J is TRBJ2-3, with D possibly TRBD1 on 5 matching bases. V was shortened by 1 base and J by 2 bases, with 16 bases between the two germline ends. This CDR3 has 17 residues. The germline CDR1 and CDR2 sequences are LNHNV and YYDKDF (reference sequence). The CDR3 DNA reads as TGTGCCACCAGCAGAGGGGGCGGCCCCAGAGCCACAGATACGCAGTATTTT. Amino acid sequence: CATSRGGGPRATDTQYF.

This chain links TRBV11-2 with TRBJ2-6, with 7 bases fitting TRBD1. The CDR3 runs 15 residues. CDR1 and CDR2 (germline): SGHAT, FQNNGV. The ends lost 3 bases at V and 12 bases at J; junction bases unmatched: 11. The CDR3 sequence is CASSFILGGEAVLTF. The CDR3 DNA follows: TGTGCCAGCAGCTTTATCCTAGGGGGCGAGGCCGTCCTGACTTTC.

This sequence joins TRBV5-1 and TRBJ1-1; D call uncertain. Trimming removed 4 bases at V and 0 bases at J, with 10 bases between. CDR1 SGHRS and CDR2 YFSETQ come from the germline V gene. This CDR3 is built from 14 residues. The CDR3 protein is CASSPGLMNTEAFF. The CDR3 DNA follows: TGCGCCAGCAGCCCTGGCTTGATGAACACTGAAGCTTTCTTT.

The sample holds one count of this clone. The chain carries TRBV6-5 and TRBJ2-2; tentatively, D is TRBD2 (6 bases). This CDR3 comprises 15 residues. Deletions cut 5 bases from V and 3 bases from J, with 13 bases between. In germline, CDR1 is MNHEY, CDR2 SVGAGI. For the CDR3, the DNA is TGTGCCAGCAGTCTACTTGGCGGGGACACCGGGGAGCTGTTTTTT. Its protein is CASSLLGGDTGELFF.